This T cell receptor (beta chain) was captured in a study of lymphopenia after photon versus proton radiotherapy. Assay used: immunoSEQ multiplex PCR; TCRdb lists only in-frame clones, some missing. The sample carries some 44,000 clones, roughly four fifths recorded once. Whole-study findings and limits: Survival link was tested only in deceased patients; proton benefit remains a possibility.

For this clone: The antigen remains undetermined.

This CDR3 region has 14 residues. V lost 6 bases and J lost 2, with 13 bases in between. Germline V lookup: CDR1 MNHEY, CDR2 SVGAGI. Sample: peripheral blood, taken from a patient treated with proton-based radiotherapy. The clonotype comes from a woman aged 70-85 years with pancreatic cancer. The chain couples TRBV6-5 to TRBJ1-1, with D tentatively TRBD1 (6 bases). Here the CDR3 DNA reads TGTGCCAGCAGGAAACAGGGTACAAACACTGAAGCTTTCTTT. Translation: CASRKQGTNTEAFF.